These 7 T cell receptor beta chains were all obtained from the same sample, sequenced in a study of tumor-infiltrating lymphocytes in primary liver carcinoma. Bulk tissue was left unsorted, and RNA and DNA were co-extracted from roughly 20-30 mg of it. With a constant-region primer, TCR beta cDNA was made from 450 to 650 ng of total RNA. Libraries for TCR beta were built through three nested multiplex PCR rounds, which together made up a slightly modified ARM-PCR procedure. Use of TRBV1-TRBV30 forward primers with a C-beta reverse primer characterized the first two PCR rounds, which lasted roughly 9 cycles each. TCRdb re-analysed the multiplex PCR reads in MiXCR, keeping a single row per CDR3 protein. Here the sample spans around 100,000 distinct CDR3 sequences, around 66% being singletons. The sequenced sample was liver tumor tissue from sampling region 2. Described subset: tumor region T2, inferior pole. Receptors were obtained from a woman aged 55-70 years with primary liver carcinoma and hepatitis B virus infection.

Of note for this clonotype: This may arise from a read error, as a much more abundant clone is one base away. The chain couples TRBV6-2 or TRBV6-3 to TRBJ1-1, with unresolved D. Germline V lookup: CDR1 MNHEY, CDR2 SVGEGT. This CDR3 is built from 15 residues. CDR3 nucleotides: TGTACCAGCAGTTGTCGAGGATTCGAGGCATGCTGGGCTTTCTTT. It translates to CTSSCRGFEACWAFF.

This clonotype was picked up one time. One junction end does not reproduce the germline sequence, and a read error may be involved. The chain is built from TRBV29-1 and TRBJ1-2, with 7 bases aligning to TRBD1. Germline CDR1 is SQVTM and CDR2 is ANQGSEA. The CDR3 is 15 amino acids. The CDR3 coding sequence is TGCAGCGTTGATCGGGGGACAGTAGGGGCCAGCGGCTACACCTTT. It encodes CSVDRGTVGASGYTF.

Notes on this clonotype: The junction and the germline gene differ at one end; a read error may be behind it. The rearrangement uses TRBV29-1 and TRBJ2-1, with 11 bases fitting TRBD2. The CDR3 is 17 amino acids. Per germline, CDR1 SQVTM and CDR2 ANQGSEA. The CDR3 nucleotides are TGTAGCGTTGTTCGGCTAGCGGGAGGCCTCCACTACAATGAGCAGTCCTTC. As protein: CSVVRLAGGLHYNEQSF.

This chain connects TRBV12-3 or TRBV12-4 to TRBJ2-7; D is undetermined. This CDR3 comprises 14 residues. Trimming left V 5 bases short and J 2 bases short, with 13 bases between. CDR3 coding DNA: TGTGCCAGCAGTGGGTGTCACGGACCCTACGAGCAGTACTTC. It yields the protein CASSGCHGPYEQYF.

J is TRBJ2-4 and V is TRBV12-3 or TRBV12-4, with D possibly being TRBD2 (5 bases). With 6 bases removed from V and 0 bases from J, the gap between germline ends came to 15 bases. There are 16 residues in the CDR3. CDR3 region: CASRPGVTKAKNIQYF. In nucleotides, the CDR3 is TGTGCCAGCAGACCCGGGGTTACTAAAGCCAAAAACATTCAGTACTTC.

In regard to this clonotype: An end of the junction does not agree with germline; a read error may underlie this. CDR3 nucleotides: TGTGACAGCAGTTTCAGGGGCGGGCGTGAAAAACTGTTTTTT. It translates to CDSSFRGGREKLFF. This rearrangement joins TRBV6-5 to TRBJ1-4; a weak D match, TRBD1 (6 bases). CDR1 is MNHEY and CDR2 is SVGAGI in the germline V gene. The CDR3 runs 14 residues.

Note on this clonotype: The CDR3 does not end in the conserved phenylalanine or tryptophan, so this is likely a read error. The rearrangement joins TRBV11-2 to TRBJ2-5; 9 nucleotides line up with TRBD2. Germline loops: CDR1 SGHAT, CDR2 FQNNGV. This CDR3 contains 16 residues. CDR3 sequence reads: CASSYSRGSGRETQYL. CDR3 in DNA: TGTGCTAGTAGCTACTCCCGTGGTAGCGGGAGAGAGACCCAGTACCTC.